Each of the 24 T cell receptor beta chains below was sequenced from the same sample in a study of blood T cells in healthy people across ages. A sample-barcoded 5' primer and a J-beta primer mix were used in a second PCR of roughly 6 to 12 cycles. TCRdb passed the 5' RACE reads through MiXCR, listing each CDR3 protein once. This repertoire shows some 710,000 distinct CDR3 sequences, 46% found once; its top ten account for roughly 18%. The sample was blood. Source of these receptors: a man older than 75 in good health.

The genes are TRBV3-1 and TRBJ2-5; D may be TRBD1 (5 bases). V was clipped by 0 bases and J by 0 bases, with 14 bases between them. CDR3 length: 17 residues. The germline gives CDR1 LGHDT, CDR2 YNNKEL (reference sequence). As DNA, the CDR3 is TGTGCCAGCAGCCAAGACAGGGCAGACCGAGACCAAGAGACCCAGTACTTC. It specifies CASSQDRADRDQETQYF.

This clonotype was counted a few times. One end of the junction varies from germline; a read error may be responsible. The chain joins TRBV24-1 to TRBJ2-1, with D perhaps TRBD1 (7 bases). Germline V gene lookup returns CDR1 KGHDR and CDR2 SFDVKD. The CDR3 length is 15 residues. The DNA of the CDR3 is TGTGTCACCAGTGATTTGCGGGGACAGCTCGATGAGCAGTTCTTC. As protein: CVTSDLRGQLDEQFF.

This clonotype was picked up many times. This rearrangement joins TRBV7-3 to TRBJ2-7; either TRBD1 or TRBD2 may fit D (5 bases each). The V and J ends lost 3 bases and 7 bases respectively, with 16 bases between them. This CDR3 has 14 residues. In germline, CDR1 is SGHTA, CDR2 FQGTGA. DNA for the CDR3: TGTGCCAGCAGCTTCGGGACGGAGTACAATGAGCAGTACTTC. This codes for CASSFGTEYNEQYF. The full variable domain, with the rest looked up from reference TRBV7-3 and TRBJ2-7, is GAGVSQTPSNKVTEKGKYVELRCDPISGHTALYWYRQSLGQGPEFLIYFQGTGAADDSGLPNDRFFAVRPEGSVSTLKIQRTERGDSAVYLCASSFGTEYNEQYFGPGTRLTVT.

This clonotype was seen many times. The chain links TRBV7-2 to TRBJ2-7; D gene ambiguous. The germline V and J ends were trimmed by 1 base and 2 bases, with 9 bases remaining between them. The CDR3 runs to 14 residues. Germline CDR1 SGHTA, CDR2 FQGNSA. As DNA, the CDR3 is TGTGCCAGCAGCTTAGGGCAGAACACCTACGAGCAGTACTTC. It yields the protein CASSLGQNTYEQYF.

This clonotype showed up many times. The chain couples TRBV7-8 to TRBJ2-7; D not resolved. The CDR3 has 15 amino acids. Deletions cut 1 base from V and 2 bases from J, with 12 bases between. CDR1 is SGHVS and CDR2 is FQNEAQ in the germline V gene. CDR3 protein: CASSLEGGITYEQYF. CDR3 sequence (DNA): TGTGCCAGCAGCTTAGAAGGTGGGATTACCTACGAGCAGTACTTC.

The CDR3 DNA sequence: TGCGCCAGCAGCTTAGCGGCTAGGCGAGAGGCCCAGTACTTC. Translation: CASSLAARREAQYF. This chain connects TRBV5-1 to TRBJ2-7; the D gene is possibly TRBD2 (5 bases). V was cut by 2 bases and J by 10 bases, with 19 bases left in between. Looked up from germline, CDR1 is SGHRS and CDR2 is YFSETQ. The CDR3 loop spans 14 amino acids.

This clonotype was counted a few times. CDR3 sequence: CASSRGWRETQYF. The CDR3 DNA follows: TGTGCCAGCAGTAGGGGATGGCGGGAGACCCAGTACTTC. The chain joins TRBV7-3 to TRBJ2-5; tentatively, D is TRBD1 (5 bases). The CDR3 loop spans 13 amino acids. Trimming took off 6 bases at V and 5 bases at J, with 13 bases between the two ends. Looked up from germline, CDR1 is SGHTA and CDR2 is FQGTGA.

This clonotype turned up a few times. For the CDR3, the DNA is TGTGCCAGCTCCCAGGGGCTAGCGGGAGGCTTGGGGGAGACCCAGTACTTC. It encodes CASSQGLAGGLGETQYF. This chain uses TRBV5-5 with TRBJ2-5; TRBD2 agrees at 11 bases. Germline CDR1 and CDR2: SGHKS and YYEKEE (reference sequence). The CDR3 length is 17 residues. V gave up 7 bases and J gave up 5 bases; unmatched junction bases: 16.

This sequence joins TRBV7-9 and TRBJ2-2, with TRBD2 matching 11 bases. CDR3 length: 17 residues. Per germline, CDR1 SEHNR and CDR2 FQNEAQ (reference sequence). V dropped 5 bases and J dropped 8; count of bases not matched to a gene: 13. The CDR3 DNA is TGTGCCAGCAGCCCCCGTGAACTAGCGGGGGCCGGAGGGGAGCTGTTTTTT. This encodes CASSPRELAGAGGELFF.

This clonotype was counted between two and nine times. The gene calls are TRBV10-3 and TRBJ2-1; 8 nucleotides agree with TRBD1. The V and J ends lost 6 bases and 5 bases, in that order; junction bases with no gene match: 3. The CDR3 is 13 amino acids. CDR1 is ENHRY, CDR2 SYGVKD, per germline. The CDR3 DNA sequence: TGTGCCATCAGCCGGACAGGGAACAATGAGCAGTTCTTC. This codes for CAISRTGNNEQFF.

This chain connects TRBV7-8 to TRBJ2-7; 10 positions match TRBD1. V was clipped by 3 bases and J by 4 bases; unmatched bases: 6. The germline V gene encodes CDR1 SGHVS and CDR2 FQNEAQ. This CDR3 region has 15 residues. CDR3: CASSLDRGILYEQYF. The CDR3, as DNA: TGTGCCAGCAGCTTGGACAGGGGGATTTTGTACGAGCAGTACTTC.

The chain combines TRBV5-4 with TRBJ2-4, with 9 bases aligning to TRBD1. The CDR3 runs to 16 residues. Germline CDR1 and CDR2: SGHNT and YYREEE (reference sequence). V lost 4 bases to trimming and J lost 8 bases; unmatched junction nucleotides: 13. CDR3 region: CASSRFGTGPGDIQYF. CDR3 in DNA: TGTGCCAGCAGCCGCTTCGGGACAGGGCCAGGGGACATTCAGTACTTC.

This clonotype was seen a few times. The V gene is TRBV12-3 or TRBV12-4, the J gene TRBJ2-3; unclear D gene. Trimming stripped 3 bases from V and 5 bases from J, with 6 bases between. CDR3 size: 12 residues. CDR3 sequence: CASSFHQDTQYF. Written as DNA, the CDR3 is TGTGCCAGCAGTTTCCACCAAGATACGCAGTATTTT.

This clonotype was seen only a few times. This chain joins TRBV11-2 and TRBJ2-1; D not certain. The V gene's germline CDR1 is SGHAT and CDR2 FQNNGV. The CDR3 is 11 amino acids. Trimming removed 1 base at V and 14 bases at J, with 9 bases between. The CDR3 loop is CASSLGGREFF. The CDR3 DNA reads as TGTGCCAGCAGCTTAGGGGGAAGGGAGTTCTTC.

There are a few counts of this clonotype. The rearrangement uses TRBV7-9 and TRBJ1-2; 7 bases map to TRBD1. V dropped 3 bases and J dropped 8; count of bases not matched to a gene: 9. From germline, CDR1 is SEHNR and CDR2 FQNEAQ (reference sequence). This CDR3 is built from 14 residues. CDR3 in DNA: TGTGCCAGCAGCTTTGTCGAAGGGGGCCGGGGCTACACCTTC. Translating gives CASSFVEGGRGYTF.

This clonotype was counted between two and nine times. V gene TRBV9 combines with J gene TRBJ2-1, with TRBD1 matching 7 bases. With V trimmed by 4 bases and J by 4 bases, 8 bases remained unmatched. Germline CDR1 is SGDLS and CDR2 is YYNGEE. CDR3 length: 15 amino acids. The CDR3 protein is CASSSGTALYNEQFF. DNA of the CDR3: TGTGCCAGCAGCTCAGGGACAGCTTTATACAATGAGCAGTTCTTC.

V is TRBV2 and J is TRBJ2-7; D might be TRBD1 (6 bases). CDR1 and CDR2 (germline): SNHLY, FYNNEI. V lost 6 bases, J lost 5 bases, and 11 bases lay in between. The CDR3 is 12 amino acids. CDR3 in amino acids: CASRQGLNEQYF. The CDR3, as DNA: TGTGCCAGCAGGCAGGGGTTGAACGAGCAGTACTTC.

This clonotype was detected only a few times. V gene TRBV5-1 combines with J gene TRBJ2-6; 8 nucleotides align to TRBD1. J lost 3 bases, V lost 4 bases, and 6 bases had no gene match. The germline V gene has CDR1 SGHRS and CDR2 YFSETQ. The CDR3 spans 16 residues. CDR3 in amino acids: CASSQDRASGANVLTF. The CDR3 DNA reads TGCGCCAGCAGCCAGGACAGGGCAAGTGGGGCCAACGTCCTGACTTTC.

Notes on this clonotype: At one of its ends the junction is not consistent with the germline gene, which may arise from a read error. V is TRBV2 and J is TRBJ2-7; D is undetermined. The assigned J gene may be wrong: the sequence end matches TRBJ2-5 better. The germline V gene has CDR1 SNHLY and CDR2 FYNNEI. There are 13 residues in the CDR3. In nucleotides, the CDR3 is TGTGCCAGCAGCGAAGGGCCTGGGGAGACCCAGTACTTC. Protein sequence: CASSEGPGETQYF.

This clonotype was seen many times. V and J are TRBV25-1 and TRBJ1-6; D gene uncertain. The CDR3 length is 14 residues. V lost 2 bases and J 7 bases, leaving 9 bases between the germline ends. The V gene's germline CDR1 is MGHDK and CDR2 SYGVNS. In nucleotides, the CDR3 is TGTGCCAGCAGTGAACGTTCGTGGAATTCACCCCTCCACTTT. Its protein is CASSERSWNSPLHF.

The chain carries TRBV29-1 and TRBJ2-5, with D possibly being TRBD2 (6 bases). Matching the DNA end better, TRBJ2-7 makes the J call doubtful. This CDR3 comprises 12 residues. Per the germline V gene, CDR1 is SQVTM and CDR2 is ANQGSEA. CDR3 region: CSAGPGGYEQYF. The CDR3 DNA sequence: TGCAGCGCTGGGCCCGGGGGTTACGAGCAGTACTTC.

The V and J genes are TRBV4-1 and TRBJ1-1, with a weak D call TRBD1 (6 bases). Germline V gives CDR1 MGHRA, CDR2 YSYEKL. V was clipped by 2 bases and J by 1 base, with 20 bases between them. The CDR3 totals 18 residues. The DNA for the CDR3 is TGCGCCAGCAGCCAATCAGGGGCCGGGGTTAATAAGAACACTGAAGCTTTCTTT. Translation: CASSQSGAGVNKNTEAFF.

This chain connects TRBV7-3 to TRBJ2-5; 11 bases are shared with TRBD2. J gave up 5 bases and V 4 bases, and 9 bases lay outside the gene matches. The CDR3 is 16 residues long. Germline-derived CDR1 and CDR2 are SGHTA and FQGTGA. CDR3 sequence reads: CASSSVAGGTWETQYF. CDR3 sequence (DNA): TGTGCCAGCAGCTCCGTAGCGGGAGGGACCTGGGAGACCCAGTACTTC.

To note about this clonotype: A much bigger clone sits one base away, suggesting this may be a read error. The chain joins TRBV7-2 to TRBJ2-3; D is uncertain. CDR3 length equals 16 residues. Germline assignment: CDR1 SGHTA and CDR2 FQGNSA. The ends were cut back, 4 bases at V and 4 bases at J, with 18 bases in the middle. CDR3 sequence (DNA): TGTGCCAGCAGCTACCCGACCATCCCAAGGGCAGATACGCAGTATTTT. Translating it yields CASSYPTIPRADTQYF.